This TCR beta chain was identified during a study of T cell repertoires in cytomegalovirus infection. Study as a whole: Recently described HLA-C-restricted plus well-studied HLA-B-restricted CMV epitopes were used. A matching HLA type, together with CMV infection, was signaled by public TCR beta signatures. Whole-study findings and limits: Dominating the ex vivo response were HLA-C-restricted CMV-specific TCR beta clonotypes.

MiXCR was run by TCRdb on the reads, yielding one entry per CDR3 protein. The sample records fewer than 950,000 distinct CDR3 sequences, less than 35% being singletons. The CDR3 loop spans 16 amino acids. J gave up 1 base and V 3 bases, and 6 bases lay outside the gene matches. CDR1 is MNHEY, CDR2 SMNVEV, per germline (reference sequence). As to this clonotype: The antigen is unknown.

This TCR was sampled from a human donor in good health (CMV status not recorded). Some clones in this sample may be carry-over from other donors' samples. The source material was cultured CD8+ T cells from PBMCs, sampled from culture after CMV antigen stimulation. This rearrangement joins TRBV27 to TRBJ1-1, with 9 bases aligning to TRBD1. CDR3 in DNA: TGTGCCAGCAGTTTTGGGACAGGGCCCTCGAACACTGAAGCTTTCTTT. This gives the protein CASSFGTGPSNTEAFF.